This TCR beta chain was sequenced during a study of blood T cell repertoires in COVID-19. V lost 0 bases, J lost 7 bases, and 13 bases lay in between. This CDR3 comprises 14 residues. The germline V gene encodes CDR1 SGHNT and CDR2 YYREEE (reference sequence). Only in-frame clones appear in the TCRdb table, and some are missing; sequencing was by immunoSEQ multiplex PCR. Of tens of thousands of clones in the sample, 75% to 85% were seen once. The sequencing input was peripheral blood. The sequence derives from a human donor in a cohort sampled during active COVID-19. The chain has TRBV5-4 and TRBJ1-2; D is unclear. The CDR3 sequence: CASSLGQDVSGYTF. In DNA, the CDR3 is TGTGCCAGCAGCTTGGGGCAGGATGTGAGTGGCTACACCTTC.